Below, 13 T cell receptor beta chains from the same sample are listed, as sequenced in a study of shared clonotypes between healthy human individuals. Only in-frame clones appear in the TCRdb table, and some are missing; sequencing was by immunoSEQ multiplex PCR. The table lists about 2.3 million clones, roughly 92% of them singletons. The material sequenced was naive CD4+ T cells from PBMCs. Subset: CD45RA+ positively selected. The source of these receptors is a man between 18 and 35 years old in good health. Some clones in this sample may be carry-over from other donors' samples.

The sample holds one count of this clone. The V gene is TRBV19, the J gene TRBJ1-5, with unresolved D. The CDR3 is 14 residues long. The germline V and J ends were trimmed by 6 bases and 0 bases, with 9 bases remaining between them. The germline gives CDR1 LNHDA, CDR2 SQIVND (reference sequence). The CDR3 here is CASSPRNSNQPQHF. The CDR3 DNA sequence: TGTGCCAGTAGCCCCCGGAATAGCAATCAGCCCCAGCATTTT.

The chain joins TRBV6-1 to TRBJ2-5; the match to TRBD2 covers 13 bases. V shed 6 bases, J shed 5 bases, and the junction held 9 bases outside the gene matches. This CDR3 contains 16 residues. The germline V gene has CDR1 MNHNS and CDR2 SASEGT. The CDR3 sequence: CASREWTSGSVETQYF. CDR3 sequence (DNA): TGTGCCAGCAGGGAATGGACTAGCGGGAGTGTTGAGACCCAGTACTTC.

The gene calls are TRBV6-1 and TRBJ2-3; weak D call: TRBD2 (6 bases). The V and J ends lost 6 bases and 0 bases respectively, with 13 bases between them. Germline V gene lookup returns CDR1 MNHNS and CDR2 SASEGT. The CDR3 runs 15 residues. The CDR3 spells CASSPSGVSTDTQYF. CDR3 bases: TGTGCCAGCAGCCCCTCGGGGGTCAGCACAGATACGCAGTATTTT.

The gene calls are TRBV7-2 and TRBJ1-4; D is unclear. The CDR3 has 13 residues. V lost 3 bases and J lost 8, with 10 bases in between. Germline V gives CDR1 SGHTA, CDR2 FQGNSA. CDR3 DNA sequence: TGTGCCAGCAGCTTGGGTGTGGGGGAAAAACTGTTTTTT. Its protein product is CASSLGVGEKLFF. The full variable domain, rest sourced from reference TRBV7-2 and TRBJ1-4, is GAGVSQSPSNKVTEKGKDVELRCDPISGHTALYWYRQSLGQGLEFLIYFQGNSAPDKSGLPSDRFSAERTGGSVSTLTIQRTQQEDSAVYLCASSLGVGEKLFFGSGTQLSVL.

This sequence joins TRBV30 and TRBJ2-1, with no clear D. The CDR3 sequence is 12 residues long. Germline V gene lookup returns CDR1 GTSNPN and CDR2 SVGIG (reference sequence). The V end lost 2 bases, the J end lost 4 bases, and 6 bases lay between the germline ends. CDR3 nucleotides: TGTGCCTGGAGTCCCCAATACAATGAGCAGTTCTTC. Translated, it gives CAWSPQYNEQFF.

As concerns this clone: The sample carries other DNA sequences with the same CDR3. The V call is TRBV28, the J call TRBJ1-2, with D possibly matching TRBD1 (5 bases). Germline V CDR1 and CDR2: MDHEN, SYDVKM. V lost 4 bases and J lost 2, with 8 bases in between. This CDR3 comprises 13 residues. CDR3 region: CASSSQGNYGYTF. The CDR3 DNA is TGTGCCAGCAGTTCGCAGGGCAACTATGGCTACACCTTC.

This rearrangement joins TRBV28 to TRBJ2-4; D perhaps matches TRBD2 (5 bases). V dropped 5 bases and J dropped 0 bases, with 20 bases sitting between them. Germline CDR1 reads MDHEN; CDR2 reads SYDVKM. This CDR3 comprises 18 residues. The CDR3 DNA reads TGTGCCAGCAGTACCCCAGTGGACTTTCCAATAGCCAAAAACATTCAGTACTTC. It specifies CASSTPVDFPIAKNIQYF.

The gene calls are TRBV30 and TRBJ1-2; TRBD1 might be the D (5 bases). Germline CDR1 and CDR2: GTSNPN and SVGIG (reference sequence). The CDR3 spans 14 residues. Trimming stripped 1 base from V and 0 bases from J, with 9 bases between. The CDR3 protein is CAWSEGNTNYGYTF. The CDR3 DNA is TGTGCCTGGAGTGAGGGGAATACTAACTATGGCTACACCTTC.

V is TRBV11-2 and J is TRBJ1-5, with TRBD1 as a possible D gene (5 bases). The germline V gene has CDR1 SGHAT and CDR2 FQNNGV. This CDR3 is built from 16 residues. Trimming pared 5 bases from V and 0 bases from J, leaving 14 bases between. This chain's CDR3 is CASSRDAPYSNQPQHF. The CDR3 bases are TGTGCCAGCAGCCGGGACGCTCCGTATAGCAATCAGCCCCAGCATTTT.

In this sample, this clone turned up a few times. The CDR3 DNA follows: TGCGCCAGCAGCTTGTCGGAGGGTCGGGACACTGAAGCTTTCTTT. This encodes CASSLSEGRDTEAFF. This chain uses TRBV5-1 with TRBJ1-1, with unresolved D. The CDR3 is made up of 15 amino acids. Looked up from germline, CDR1 is SGHRS and CDR2 is YFSETQ. V was clipped by 1 base and J by 3 bases, with 13 bases between them.

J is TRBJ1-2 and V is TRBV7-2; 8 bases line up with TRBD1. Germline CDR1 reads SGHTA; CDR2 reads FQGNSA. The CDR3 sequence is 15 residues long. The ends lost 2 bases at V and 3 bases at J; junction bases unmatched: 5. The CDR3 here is CASSLSTGAHYGYTF. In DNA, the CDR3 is TGTGCCAGCAGCTTATCGACAGGGGCCCACTATGGCTACACCTTC.

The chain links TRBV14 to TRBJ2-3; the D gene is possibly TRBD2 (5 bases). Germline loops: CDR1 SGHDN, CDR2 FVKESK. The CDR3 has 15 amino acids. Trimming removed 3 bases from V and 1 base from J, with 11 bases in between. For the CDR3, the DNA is TGTGCCAGCAGCCACTTCCGGGGAGGCACAGATACGCAGTATTTT. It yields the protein CASSHFRGGTDTQYF.

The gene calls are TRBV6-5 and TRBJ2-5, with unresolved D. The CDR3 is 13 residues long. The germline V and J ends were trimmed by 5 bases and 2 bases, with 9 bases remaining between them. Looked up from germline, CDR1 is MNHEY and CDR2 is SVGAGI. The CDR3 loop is CASSHQGQETQYF. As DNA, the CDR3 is TGTGCCAGCAGTCATCAAGGACAAGAGACCCAGTACTTC.